The 10 T cell receptor beta chains in this list originate from one sample, sequenced in a study of radiation and T cells in renal cell carcinoma. Time point indicated: baseline pretreatment blood. Described treatment: 15 Gy SBRT to primary tumor, nephrectomy 4 weeks later. Some clones are missing from TCRdb's copy, which holds only in-frame ones; the method was immunoSEQ multiplex PCR. There are about 59,000 clones in the sample; around 78% occur only once, and about 7.3% lies in the top ten. The sample in question was blood, obtained from a patient whose treatment included radiotherapy and nephrectomy. These receptor sequences come from a man aged 55-75 years with renal cell carcinoma.

The chain employs TRBV28 and TRBJ1-1, with D hard to call. The CDR3 covers 14 residues. CDR1 is MDHEN and CDR2 is SYDVKM in the germline V gene. Deletions cut 5 bases from V and 7 bases from J, with 17 bases between. CDR3 sequence (DNA): TGTGCCAGCAGTGACTACATAGAAGGTGGTGAAGCTTTCTTT. Translating it yields CASSDYIEGGEAFF.

This clone has a handful of counts. J is TRBJ1-1 and V is TRBV6-1; 7 bases match TRBD1. The germline V gene encodes CDR1 MNHNS and CDR2 SASEGT. V dropped 6 bases and J dropped 1; count of bases not matched to a gene: 2. The CDR3 has 13 residues. This CDR3 reads CASSRQGNTEAFF. CDR3 DNA: TGTGCCAGCAGCCGACAGGGGAACACTGAAGCTTTCTTT.

The chain has TRBV6-4 and TRBJ2-1; no definite D call. The CDR3 extends over 13 amino acids. From germline, CDR1 is MRHNA and CDR2 SNTAGT. V shed 4 bases and J shed 9 bases, with 13 bases lying between them. Here the CDR3 DNA reads TGTGCCAGCAGTGCCTCGGAATTTACTGAGCAGTTCTTC. It translates to CASSASEFTEQFF.

The chain carries TRBV11-2 and TRBJ2-1; the D gene is possibly TRBD2 (6 bases). The CDR3 is 14 residues long. V lost 7 bases to trimming and J lost 11 bases, with 21 bases between them. CDR1 is SGHAT and CDR2 is FQNNGV in the germline V gene. This CDR3 reads CASIHRGPGEKQFF. The CDR3, as DNA: TGTGCCAGCATTCATCGGGGCCCGGGGGAGAAGCAGTTCTTC.

This clone was detected only a few times. The chain links TRBV7-2 to TRBJ1-1; D is unresolved. This CDR3 contains 13 residues. V gave up 5 bases and J gave up 7 bases, with 14 bases separating them. Germline-derived CDR1 and CDR2 are SGHTA and FQGNSA. The CDR3 DNA follows: TGTGCCAGCAGCCAAGCTGGGCTGGGTGAAGCTTTCTTT. Residues: CASSQAGLGEAFF. Based on the CDR3 plus reference TRBV7-2 and TRBJ1-1, the full variable domain is GAGVSQSPSNKVTEKGKDVELRCDPISGHTALYWYRQSLGQGLEFLIYFQGNSAPDKSGLPSDRFSAERTGGSVSTLTIQRTQQEDSAVYLCASSQAGLGEAFFGQGTRLTVV.

The chain carries TRBV30 and TRBJ2-7; D remains unclear. CDR3 length: 14 amino acids. The germline V and J ends were trimmed by 2 bases and 5 bases, with 16 bases remaining between them. Germline V lookup: CDR1 GTSNPN, CDR2 SVGIG (reference sequence). This CDR3 is CAWSLVLQGDEQYF. The DNA for the CDR3 is TGTGCCTGGAGTTTAGTCCTCCAAGGCGACGAGCAGTACTTC.

This clone was detected a few times. J is TRBJ2-3 and V is TRBV11-2; D not resolved. Germline V CDR1 and CDR2: SGHAT, FQNNGV. Trimming removed 4 bases from V and 0 bases from J, with 11 bases in between. The CDR3 runs to 15 residues. This CDR3 reads CASSSPRFSTDTQYF. In nucleotides, the CDR3 is TGTGCCAGCAGCTCACCCCGGTTTAGCACAGATACGCAGTATTTT.

On this clone: The sample contains more than one DNA sequence encoding this CDR3. The chain uses TRBV30 and TRBJ1-1, with TRBD1 identical over 7 bases. Germline V lookup: CDR1 GTSNPN, CDR2 SVGIG (reference sequence). V gave up 3 bases and J gave up 5 bases; unmatched junction bases: 3. The CDR3 sequence is 12 residues long. Here the CDR3 reads CAWRGQNTEAFF. The CDR3 bases are TGTGCCTGGAGGGGACAGAATACTGAAGCTTTCTTT.

The gene calls are TRBV7-3 and TRBJ2-3, with unresolved D. The CDR3 extends over 13 amino acids. Germline V lookup: CDR1 SGHTA, CDR2 FQGTGA. With 5 bases removed from V and 4 bases from J, the gap between germline ends came to 10 bases. The CDR3 sequence is CASSPSGPDTQYF. CDR3 coding DNA: TGTGCCAGCAGCCCCAGTGGCCCAGATACGCAGTATTTT.

V is TRBV2 and J is TRBJ2-1; D unresolved. CDR1 is SNHLY and CDR2 is FYNNEI in the germline V gene. With 8 bases removed from V and 2 bases from J, the gap between germline ends came to 4 bases. CDR3 size: 11 residues. CDR3 protein: CASAPYNEQFF. The CDR3 DNA follows: TGTGCCAGCGCCCCCTACAATGAGCAGTTCTTC.